The sample holds many counts of the clone carrying this TCR beta chain. J gave up 5 bases and V 0 bases, and 6 bases lay outside the gene matches. The CDR3 sequence is 15 residues long. The germline V gene encodes CDR1 SGHRS and CDR2 YFSETQ. This record belongs to a study of early T cells in non-severe SARS-CoV-2 infection. TCRdb re-analysed the 5' RACE reads in MiXCR, keeping a single row per CDR3 protein. The table shows 50,000 to 85,000 distinct CDR3 sequences, with roughly 9% occurring only once. The specimen sequenced was whole blood. The genes are TRBV5-1 and TRBJ2-5; 8 bases line up with TRBD1. The receptor comes from an adult who was a healthcare worker with PCR-confirmed SARS-CoV-2 infection or an uninfected control (not recorded which). CDR3 DNA sequence: TGCGCCAGCAGCTTGGACGGGACAGGTTATGAGACCCAGTACTTC. Residues: CASSLDGTGYETQYF.